A selection of T cell receptor beta chains follows, all from one sample in a study of blood T cell repertoires in COVID-19. Method: immunoSEQ multiplex PCR; TCRdb's copy keeps in-frame clones and lacks some. The sample carries 40,000 to 65,000 clones, almost 85% recorded once. The sample taken for sequencing was peripheral blood. These receptors were taken from a human donor in a cohort sampled during active COVID-19. CDR3s include the opening cysteine and the closing phenylalanine or tryptophan. D genes are given only for firm matches. The listing skips clone size in some rows; elsewhere it reads once, few, many or a size class.

clone_size	cdr3_length	v_call	j_call	d_call	cdr3_nt	cdr3_aa
-	14	TRBV6-5	TRBJ1-2	TRBD1	TGTGCCAGCAGAGGGACAGGGCGATTCTATGGCTACACCTTC	CASRGTGRFYGYTF
few	14	TRBV6-2/TRBV6-3	TRBJ1-4	TRBD1	TGTGCCAGCAGCTCTGGACAGGCAAATGAAAAACTGTTTTTT	CASSSGQANEKLFF
-	14	TRBV6-6	TRBJ1-6	-	TGTGCCAGCAACTCAGGGGAACGTAATTCACCCCTCCACTTT	CASNSGERNSPLHF
-	11	TRBV12-3/TRBV12-4	TRBJ2-5	-	TGTGCCAGCAGAGAGCAAGAGACCCAGTACTTC	CASREQETQYF
-	12	TRBV19	TRBJ1-2	-	TGTGCCAGTAGTATCGAGCGACGGTTCTACACCTTC	CASSIERRFYTF
-	16	TRBV2	TRBJ2-7	TRBD2	TGTGCCAGCAGTGAAGCCCGGGGGGGGCCTCTCTACGAGCAGTACTTC	CASSEARGGPLYEQYF
-	17	TRBV3-1/TRBV3-2	TRBJ2-4	TRBD2	TGTGCCAGCAGCCCCCGGGGCGGGGGGGCGGGCAAAAACATTCAGTACTTC	CASSPRGGGAGKNIQYF
-	15	TRBV6-5	TRBJ1-2	-	TGTGCCAGCAGTTACTCGGGGCAGATTCTCGGTGGCTACACCTTC	CASSYSGQILGGYTF
-	14	TRBV11-2	TRBJ1-3	-	TGTGCCAGCTCTTATCCAAAGCGTGGAAACACCATATATTTT	CASSYPKRGNTIYF
-	14	TRBV6-5	TRBJ1-1	-	TGTGCCAGCAGCCCCGACCCCAGAAGCGCTGAAGCTTTCTTT	CASSPDPRSAEAFF
-	17	TRBV7-8	TRBJ2-7	-	TGTGCCAGCAGCTTATACCCCGCGGACAGAGAAAACGACGAGCAGTACTTC	CASSLYPADRENDEQYF
-	14	TRBV27	TRBJ2-7	TRBD2	TGTGCCAGCTCCGGACTAGCGGGCGTGTACGAGCAGTACTTC	CASSGLAGVYEQYF
-	13	TRBV19	TRBJ1-3	-	TGTGCCAGTAGTTCACGACTTGGAAACACCATATATTTT	CASSSRLGNTIYF
-	19	TRBV6-2/TRBV6-3	TRBJ1-1	TRBD1	TGTGCCAGCAGTTACTCGATCAGCATAAACAGGGGGCGGAACACTGAAGCTTTCTTT	CASSYSISINRGRNTEAFF
-	12	TRBV7-2	TRBJ2-7	-	TGTGCCAGCAGCTTAGCTAAATACGAGCAGTACTTC	CASSLAKYEQYF
-	13	TRBV12-3/TRBV12-4	TRBJ1-5	-	TGTGCCAGCAGTTCGGGGAGCAATCAGCCCCAGCATTTT	CASSSGSNQPQHF
-	16	TRBV4-2	TRBJ2-5	TRBD1	TGTGCCAGCAGCCAACTAAATACAGGGGACCAAGAGACCCAGTACTTC	CASSQLNTGDQETQYF
-	14	TRBV30	TRBJ2-5	TRBD2	TGTGCCTGGAGTGCAGCGGGGGGGAAAGAGACCCAGTACTTC	CAWSAAGGKETQYF
-	12	TRBV5-8	TRBJ1-1	-	TGTGCCAGCAGCTTTAGGACAGTCAAAGCTTTCTTT	CASSFRTVKAFF
-	18	TRBV9	TRBJ2-3	-	TGTGCCAGCAGCGTCAATCCAACGGCGGGGGCCTCCACAGATACGCAGTATTTT	CASSVNPTAGASTDTQYF
once	13	TRBV7-6	TRBJ2-7	-	TGTGCCAGCAGCTCCGGGGGGCCCTACGAGCAGTACTTC	CASSSGGPYEQYF
-	14	TRBV7-9	TRBJ1-1	TRBD1	TGTGCCAGCAGCGAGTGGACAGGGGGCACTGAAGCTTTCTTT	CASSEWTGGTEAFF
-	17	TRBV7-2	TRBJ2-2	TRBD2	TGTGCCAGCAGCCGCAACGCGGGGGGGCCGGAAACCGGGGAGCTGTTTTTT	CASSRNAGGPETGELFF
-	15	TRBV6-5	TRBJ2-7	TRBD1	TGTGCCAGCAGTTACTCGGCAGGGGGACCGTTCGAGCAGTACTTC	CASSYSAGGPFEQYF
few	15	TRBV19	TRBJ2-3	TRBD2	TGTGCCAGTAGTATTGGTCTAGCGGGAGGAGATACGCAGTATTTT	CASSIGLAGGDTQYF
-	13	TRBV5-4	TRBJ2-5	-	TGTGCCAGCAGCTACAGGGGAGGTGAGACCCAGTACTTC	CASSYRGGETQYF
-	14	TRBV5-8	TRBJ1-2	TRBD1	TGTGCCAGCAGCCTGCAGGGGGTGTCCCATGGCTACACCTTC	CASSLQGVSHGYTF
-	14	TRBV5-6	TRBJ2-7	-	TGTGCCAGCAGCTTAAGTTCCAGCTCCTACGAGCAGTACTTC	CASSLSSSSYEQYF
-	14	TRBV10-3	TRBJ1-5	-	TGTGCCATCAGTGCCTCGGGACAAGGTCAGCCCCAGCATTTT	CAISASGQGQPQHF
few	16	TRBV5-1	TRBJ1-4	-	TGCGCCAGCAGCTTGGCCCCTCAGGGAGGTAATGAAAAACTGTTTTTT	CASSLAPQGGNEKLFF
-	14	TRBV9	TRBJ2-7	-	TGTGCCAGCAGCGTATCCCCGGACAGTTACGAGCAGTACTTC	CASSVSPDSYEQYF
-	18	TRBV7-6	TRBJ2-3	TRBD2	TGTGCCAGCAGCAAGGGACTAGCGGGGGGGCTATACACAGATACGCAGTATTTT	CASSKGLAGGLYTDTQYF
once	15	TRBV5-1	TRBJ2-1	-	TGCGCCAGCGGTCTTGGGCTCTTCTCTTACAATGAGCAGTTCTTC	CASGLGLFSYNEQFF
once	16	TRBV2	TRBJ2-3	TRBD1	TGTGCCAGCAGCGACCCAGGACAGGGGGCCGCAGATACGCAGTATTTT	CASSDPGQGAADTQYF
-	13	TRBV10-2	TRBJ1-1	TRBD1	TGCGCCAGCAGTCGCGGGACAGGGTCTGAAGCTTTCTTT	CASSRGTGSEAFF
-	14	TRBV5-4	TRBJ1-2	-	TGTGCCAGCAGCTTGGACCAGTCATTCTATGGCTACACCTTC	CASSLDQSFYGYTF
-	19	TRBV14	TRBJ2-5	-	TGTGCCAGCAGCCAATATCGAGCGGAGGCACTATGGTACCAAGAGACCCAGTACTTC	CASSQYRAEALWYQETQYF
-	18	TRBV24-1	TRBJ2-3	-	TGTGCCACCAGTGATGACCCCCCTCGACCAGGGTTCACAGATACGCAGTATTTT	CATSDDPPRPGFTDTQYF
-	15	TRBV28	TRBJ1-4	-	TGTGCCAGCAGTTCTGGCGGCAGATCCCATGAAAAACTGTTTTTT	CASSSGGRSHEKLFF
-	15	TRBV7-6	TRBJ2-1	TRBD2	TGTGCCAGCAGCTTGGGGGGGGATCGGTACAATGAGCAGTTCTTC	CASSLGGDRYNEQFF
-	11	TRBV29-1	TRBJ1-1	-	TGCAGCGTTGTTCAGTTAACTGAAGCTTTCTTT	CSVVQLTEAFF
-	16	TRBV11-2	TRBJ2-1	-	TGTGCCAGCAGCTTATTGAGCCTAGCGAAATACAATGAGCAGTTCTTC	CASSLLSLAKYNEQFF
-	14	TRBV7-3	TRBJ2-5	TRBD1	TGTGCCAGCAGCCAGGGGGTTGGTCAAGAGACCCAGTACTTC	CASSQGVGQETQYF
-	16	TRBV7-2	TRBJ2-7	-	TGTGCCAGCAGCGCCGGCCGGATAGGAGCTCTTTACGAGCAGTACTTC	CASSAGRIGALYEQYF
-	13	TRBV23-1	TRBJ2-7	-	TGCGCCAGCAGGGACAGCCCAACGTACGAGCAGTACTTC	CASRDSPTYEQYF
-	13	TRBV7-9	TRBJ2-7	-	TGTGCCAGCAGCTCACAGGGACGGTACGAGCAGTACTTC	CASSSQGRYEQYF
few	17	TRBV15	TRBJ2-3	TRBD2	TGTGCCACCAGCAGAGGAGTAGGGTACGGGAGGGCAGATACGCAGTATTTT	CATSRGVGYGRADTQYF
-	15	TRBV5-6	TRBJ1-3	-	TGTGCCAGCAGCTTGGGGGGAGTCTCTGGAAACACCATATATTTT	CASSLGGVSGNTIYF
-	14	TRBV7-9	TRBJ1-5	-	TGTGCCAGCAGCGATGGGCCATTCAATCAGCCCCAGCATTTT	CASSDGPFNQPQHF
few	13	TRBV5-6	TRBJ1-2	-	TGTGCCAGCACACAAGGGGAAGACTATGGCTACACCTTC	CASTQGEDYGYTF
-	16	TRBV2	TRBJ1-6	-	TGTGCCAGCAGTGACCTCATGGCAGGGACAAATTCACCCCTCCACTTT	CASSDLMAGTNSPLHF
once	13	TRBV7-9	TRBJ2-7	-	TGTGCCAGCAGCGTCCCGGGGTCCTACGAGCAGTACTTC	CASSVPGSYEQYF
-	13	TRBV12-3/TRBV12-4	TRBJ1-5	-	TGTGCCAGCGCATATGGCCAGGGTCAGCCCCAGCATTTT	CASAYGQGQPQHF